These 10 T cell receptor beta chains were sequenced from one sample in a study of T cell changes during pregnancy in multiple sclerosis. The repertoire was sequenced with immunoSEQ multiplex PCR; TCRdb's copy has only in-frame clones and lacks some. Of 40,000 to 50,000 clones listed, under 95% are singletons. The sample consisted of CD4+ T cells from peripheral blood mononuclear cells, taken in the third trimester of pregnancy. The receptors here all came from a female donor with multiple sclerosis, enrolled in a pregnancy study.

There are a few counts of this clone. The V call is TRBV5-5, the J call TRBJ1-2; 9 positions match TRBD1. The V segment lost 0 bases and the J segment 8 bases; nucleotides outside the gene matches: 2. Looked up from germline, CDR1 is SGHKS and CDR2 is YYEKEE (reference sequence). There are 13 residues in the CDR3. CDR3 nucleotides: TGTGCCAGCAGCTTGGGGACAGGGGTCGGCTACACCTTC. Its translation is CASSLGTGVGYTF.

This chain connects TRBV7-9 to TRBJ2-2; D may be TRBD2 (5 bases). The CDR3 covers 14 residues. The V gene lost 7 bases and the J gene lost 4 bases, with 13 bases spanning the gap. Per the germline V gene, CDR1 is SEHNR and CDR2 is FQNEAQ (reference sequence). The CDR3 is CASTSPSFTGELFF. DNA of the CDR3: TGTGCCAGCACTTCTCCTAGCTTCACCGGGGAGCTGTTTTTT.

The chain uses TRBV28 and TRBJ2-1, with TRBD1 as a possible D gene (5 bases). The V gene lost 1 base and the J gene lost 8 bases, with 18 bases spanning the gap. The germline V gene has CDR1 MDHEN and CDR2 SYDVKM. This CDR3 region has 16 residues. This CDR3 is CASSLSQGWGSDEQFF. The CDR3 DNA is TGTGCCAGCAGTTTATCTCAGGGTTGGGGAAGCGATGAGCAGTTCTTC.

V and J are TRBV28 and TRBJ2-7; weak D call: TRBD1 (7 bases). Germline assignment: CDR1 MDHEN and CDR2 SYDVKM. V lost 3 bases, J lost 1 base, and 13 bases lay in between. This CDR3 has 15 amino acids. The CDR3 region is CASSFGGTASYEQYF. CDR3 bases: TGTGCCAGCAGTTTTGGGGGGACAGCTTCCTACGAGCAGTACTTC.

V and J are TRBV30 and TRBJ1-1; TRBD1 is a possible D gene (5 bases). The V end lost 2 bases, the J end lost 4 bases, and 14 bases lay between the germline ends. The CDR3 runs to 14 residues. From germline, CDR1 is GTSNPN and CDR2 SVGIG (reference sequence). The CDR3: CAWSLGGVGTEAFF. The CDR3 nucleotides are TGTGCCTGGAGTCTAGGAGGGGTCGGCACTGAAGCTTTCTTT.

In this sample, this clone turned up once. The V and J genes are TRBV4-3 and TRBJ2-6; TRBD1 is a possible D gene (6 bases). The CDR3 is 19 residues long. V lost 1 base and J 0 bases, leaving 16 bases between the germline ends. Germline CDR1 reads LGHNA; CDR2 reads YSLEER. The CDR3 loop reads CASSQGGPGQISGANVLTF. CDR3 bases: TGCGCCAGCAGCCAAGGCGGACCGGGACAAATCTCTGGGGCCAACGTCCTGACTTTC.

This rearrangement joins TRBV13 to TRBJ1-1, with 7 bases that match TRBD1. The CDR3 sequence is 12 residues long. J lost 10 bases, V lost 6 bases, and 8 bases had no gene match. Per the germline V gene, CDR1 is PRHDT and CDR2 is FYEKMQ (reference sequence). The CDR3 DNA reads TGTGCCAGCAGTTATTCACAGGGGAGAGCTTTCTTT. Translation: CASSYSQGRAFF.

The CDR3 region is CASSLAGDTGELFF. The CDR3 nucleotides read TGTGCCAGCAGCTTAGCCGGGGACACCGGGGAGCTGTTTTTT. The chain is built from TRBV5-4 and TRBJ2-2; D possibly corresponds to TRBD2 (5 bases). CDR3 size: 14 residues. In germline, CDR1 is SGHNT, CDR2 YYREEE (reference sequence). V lost 2 bases, J lost 3 bases, and 8 bases lay in between. Drawing the rest from reference TRBV5-4 and TRBJ2-2, the complete variable domain is ETGVTQSPTHLIKTRGQQVTLRCSSQSGHNTVSWYQQALGQGPQFIFQYYREEENGRGNFPPRFSGLQFPNYSSELNVNALELDDSALYLCASSLAGDTGELFFGEGSRLTVL.

This clone was recorded once. The V call is TRBV27, the J call TRBJ2-7; 7 nucleotides match TRBD1. Germline V gene sequence: CDR1 MNHEY, CDR2 SMNVEV (reference sequence). The V gene end was trimmed by 8 bases and the J gene end by 3 bases; junction bases not matched to a gene: 4. The CDR3 is made up of 12 amino acids. CDR3 sequence (DNA): TGTGCCAGCGGACAGGTCGGCTACGAGCAGTACTTC. It encodes CASGQVGYEQYF.

The rearrangement uses TRBV19 and TRBJ2-1, with D perhaps matching TRBD2 (6 bases). Trimming cost V 1 base and J 6 bases, with 13 bases left between them. The germline CDR1 and CDR2 sequences are LNHDA and SQIVND (reference sequence). This CDR3 has 15 residues. Written as DNA, the CDR3 is TGTGCCAGTAGTATAGGGGACTCGCAGCTCAATGAGCAGTTCTTC. Protein: CASSIGDSQLNEQFF.